The TCR beta chain described here comes from a study of OX40 agonist ivuxolimab in advanced cancers. Study-level information: Dose-escalation cases comprised hepatocellular carcinoma, melanoma, renal cell or head and neck cancer. Findings and limits, study-wide: At 0.1 to 3.0 mg/kg, clonal expansion of CD4+ and CD8+ blood T cells had occurred by week 6. Among some nonresponders, normalized T-cell clonal expansion was also low.

In regard to this clone: Antigen: not known.

The repertoire was sequenced with immunoSEQ multiplex PCR; TCRdb's copy has only in-frame clones and lacks some. The sample lists roughly 32,000 clones; about 80% were seen once. Sequenced here: CD4+ or CD8+ T cells sorted from blood, sampled in a trial of the OX40 agonist ivuxolimab. The sequence was obtained from an adult with an advanced solid tumor such as melanoma, head and neck, liver or kidney cancer.

Here the CDR3 reads CASSLIQGSEKLFF. The CDR3 DNA reads TGTGCCAGCAGTTTAATTCAGGGCTCCGAAAAACTGTTTTTT. The genes are TRBV27 and TRBJ1-4; possible D gene TRBD1, 5 bases. The V gene lost 2 bases and the J gene lost 8 bases, with 12 bases spanning the gap. This CDR3 region has 14 residues. Germline V gene sequence: CDR1 MNHEY, CDR2 SMNVEV (reference sequence).